This TCR beta chain originates from a study of blood T cells in healthy people across ages. Broader study findings: Both higher diversity and more naive CD4+ cells marked long-lived donors when set against aged donors.

In this sample, this clonotype turned up a few times. Its antigen is still unknown. Primed by a sample-barcoded 5' primer and a J-beta primer mix, a second PCR proceeded for roughly 6 to 12 cycles. TCRdb called the 5' RACE reads again in MiXCR, with one record for every CDR3 protein. The table includes some 1,800,000 distinct CDR3 sequences, 30% to 40% detected once. V was clipped by 5 bases and J by 9 bases; unmatched bases: 9. This CDR3 is 14 amino acids long. Sequencing was performed on blood. The V and J genes are TRBV12-3 or TRBV12-4 and TRBJ2-1; 8 nucleotides align to TRBD1. The clonotype comes from a human donor in good health. CDR3 residues: CASSPGQGMTEQFF. CDR3 bases: TGTGCCAGCAGTCCCGGACAGGGAATGACTGAGCAGTTCTTC.